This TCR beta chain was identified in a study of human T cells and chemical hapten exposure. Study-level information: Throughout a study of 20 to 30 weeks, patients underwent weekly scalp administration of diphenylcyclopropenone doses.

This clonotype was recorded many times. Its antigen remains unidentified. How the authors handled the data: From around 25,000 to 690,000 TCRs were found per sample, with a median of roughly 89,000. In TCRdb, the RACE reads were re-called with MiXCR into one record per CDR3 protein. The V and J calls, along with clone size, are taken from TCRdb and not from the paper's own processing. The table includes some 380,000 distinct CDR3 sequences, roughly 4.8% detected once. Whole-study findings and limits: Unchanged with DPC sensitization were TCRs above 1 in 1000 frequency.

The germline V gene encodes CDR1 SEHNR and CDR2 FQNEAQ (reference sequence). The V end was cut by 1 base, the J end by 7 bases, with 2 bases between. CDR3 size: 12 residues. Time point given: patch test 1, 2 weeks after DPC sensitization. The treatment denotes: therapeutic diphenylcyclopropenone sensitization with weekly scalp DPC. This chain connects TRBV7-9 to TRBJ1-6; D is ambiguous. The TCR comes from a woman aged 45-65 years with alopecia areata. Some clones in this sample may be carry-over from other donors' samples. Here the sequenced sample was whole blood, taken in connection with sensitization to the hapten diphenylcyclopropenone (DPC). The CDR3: CASSLENSPLHF. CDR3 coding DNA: TGTGCCAGCAGCTTAGAGAATTCACCCCTCCACTTT.